Following are 29 T cell receptor beta chains from one sample sequenced in a study of T cells after yellow fever vaccination. TCRdb reprocessed the 5' RACE reads with MiXCR, giving one entry per CDR3 protein. The profile covers around 30,000 distinct CDR3 sequences, with 5% to 6% appearing a single time and roughly 39% taken by the ten largest. The sample consisted of CD8+ T cells sorted from PBMCs, taken 10 days after the yellow fever booster vaccination. The source of these receptors is a man younger than 45 who received the YFV17D yellow fever vaccine.

This clonotype showed up many times. The chain links TRBV29-1 to TRBJ2-3; D unresolved. V was trimmed by 4 bases and J by 0 bases, leaving 11 bases between them. The CDR3 consists of 14 residues. Germline V lookup: CDR1 SQVTM, CDR2 ANQGSEA. CDR3 in DNA: TGCAGCGTTGTCAGGCCTACAAGCACAGATACGCAGTATTTT. Its protein product is CSVVRPTSTDTQYF.

In this sample, this clonotype turned up many times. The rearrangement links TRBV27 to TRBJ2-7, with TRBD2 identical over 9 bases. CDR3 size: 15 residues. Germline V lookup: CDR1 MNHEY, CDR2 SMNVEV (reference sequence). J was trimmed by 6 bases and V by 5 bases; bases with no gene match: 11. CDR3 residues: CASSQQAGGIGEQYF. CDR3 in DNA: TGTGCCAGCAGTCAGCAAGCGGGAGGCATTGGCGAGCAGTACTTC.

This clonotype was picked up many times. The rearrangement uses TRBV5-1 and TRBJ2-6; no definite D call. Deletions cut 0 bases from V and 3 bases from J, with 16 bases between. CDR3 length: 18 residues. Germline CDR1 SGHRS, CDR2 YFSETQ. CDR3 nucleotides: TGCGCCAGCAGCTTGGATGCCGCCGAGGCTTATGGGGCCAACGTCCTGACTTTC. Protein: CASSLDAAEAYGANVLTF.

In this sample, this clonotype turned up many times. The V and J genes are TRBV7-9 and TRBJ2-7; TRBD2 is a possible D gene (6 bases). The V end lost 5 bases, the J end lost 5 bases, and 13 bases lay between the germline ends. CDR3 length: 13 amino acids. The V gene's germline CDR1 is SEHNR and CDR2 FQNEAQ (reference sequence). The CDR3 nucleotides read TGTGCCAGCAGCCCACCTAGCGTCCACGAGCAGTACTTC. It encodes CASSPPSVHEQYF.

This clonotype was observed at least ten times. The V and J genes are TRBV20-1 and TRBJ2-7, with D maybe TRBD1 (6 bases). The CDR3 is made up of 14 amino acids. Germline CDR1 is DFQATT and CDR2 is SNEGSKA (reference sequence). Trimming shortened V by 1 base and J by 0 bases, and 10 bases separated the two germline ends. The CDR3 region is CSARGRDTSYEQYF. The CDR3 DNA follows: TGCAGTGCTAGAGGAAGGGACACCTCCTACGAGCAGTACTTC.

This clonotype has ten or more counts. The V and J genes are TRBV5-5 and TRBJ2-5; TRBD2 agrees at 10 bases. This CDR3 contains 15 residues. With 2 bases clipped from V and 0 bases from J, the junction kept 1 base outside the gene matches. Germline V gene lookup returns CDR1 SGHKS and CDR2 YYEKEE (reference sequence). This CDR3 is CASSFGLADQETQYF. CDR3 nucleotides: TGTGCCAGCAGCTTTGGACTAGCGGACCAAGAGACCCAGTACTTC.

At least ten counts were recorded for this clonotype. The chain joins TRBV4-3 to TRBJ2-3, with 10 bases fitting TRBD1. There are 15 residues in the CDR3. After removal of 4 bases from V and 11 bases from J, the junction contained 12 bases not matched to a gene. Germline CDR1 reads LGHNA; CDR2 reads YSLEER. The CDR3 DNA reads as TGCGCCAGCAGCCCGCGTGGGACAGGGGAAGGTTGGCAGTATTTT. This gives the protein CASSPRGTGEGWQYF.

The table lists this clonotype with many counts. The chain links TRBV13 to TRBJ2-5; tentative D call: TRBD2 (5 bases). Germline-derived CDR1 and CDR2 are PRHDT and FYEKMQ (reference sequence). V was cut by 5 bases and J by 5 bases, with 15 bases left in between. The CDR3 consists of 14 residues. The CDR3 reads CASSAGLSRETQYF. The CDR3 region has the DNA TGTGCCAGCAGCGCAGGACTCTCCCGCGAGACCCAGTACTTC.

This clonotype was picked up many times. The genes are TRBV18 and TRBJ2-3; D ambiguous. The CDR3 length is 15 residues. V lost 4 bases, J lost 2 bases, and 13 bases lay in between. Germline CDR1 and CDR2: KGHSH and LQKENI. Here the CDR3 reads CASSRTNRYTDTQYF. The CDR3 DNA reads TGTGCCAGCTCACGTACAAACAGATACACAGATACGCAGTATTTT.

In its sample, this clonotype was seen many times. The V gene is TRBV7-9, the J gene TRBJ2-7; D remains unclear. Germline values: CDR1 SEHNR, CDR2 FQNEAQ (reference sequence). This CDR3 spans 14 amino acids. V lost 1 base and J 0 bases, leaving 7 bases between the germline ends. CDR3 sequence reads: CASSLGAVSYEQYF. In DNA form, the CDR3 reads TGTGCCAGCAGCTTAGGGGCGGTCTCCTACGAGCAGTACTTC.

The table lists this clonotype with many counts. V and J are TRBV7-9 and TRBJ2-1; D is perhaps TRBD1 (6 bases). The germline V gene has CDR1 SEHNR and CDR2 FQNEAQ (reference sequence). The V end lost 5 bases, the J end lost 8 bases, and 13 bases lay between the germline ends. This CDR3 has 13 residues. The CDR3 reads CASSPRGRDEQFF. Written as DNA, the CDR3 is TGTGCCAGCAGCCCCAGGGGTAGGGATGAGCAGTTCTTC.

This clonotype was detected many times. The chain has TRBV5-6 and TRBJ2-7, with 10 bases lining up with TRBD1. V lost 4 bases, J lost 0 bases, and 10 bases stayed unmatched. CDR1 and CDR2 (germline): SGHDT, YYEEEE. The CDR3 runs to 17 residues. CDR3 in DNA: TGTGCCAGCAGCCCCCGGGACAGGGGCGAAAGCTCCTACGAGCAGTACTTC. Its translation: CASSPRDRGESSYEQYF.

This clonotype was detected ten times or more. V and J are TRBV20-1 and TRBJ2-3, with 13 positions matching TRBD2. CDR3 length: 15 amino acids. J lost 0 bases, V lost 6 bases, and 3 bases had no gene match. In germline, CDR1 is DFQATT, CDR2 SNEGSKA (reference sequence). The CDR3 sequence: CSAKLAGGSTDTQYF. Written as DNA, the CDR3 is TGCAGTGCCAAACTAGCGGGAGGGAGCACAGATACGCAGTATTTT.

This clonotype was detected ten times or more. This rearrangement joins TRBV29-1 to TRBJ1-1, with no clear D. The CDR3 is 14 residues long. Germline CDR1 SQVTM, CDR2 ANQGSEA. V was cut by 6 bases and J by 6 bases, with 20 bases left in between. The CDR3 spells CSVVMRGIWAEAFF. In nucleotides, the CDR3 is TGCAGCGTCGTCATGAGAGGGATTTGGGCTGAAGCTTTCTTT.

This clonotype was counted many times. The chain couples TRBV12-3 or TRBV12-4 to TRBJ2-7, with D possibly matching TRBD2 (5 bases). The V gene lost 7 bases and the J gene lost 4 bases, with 14 bases spanning the gap. The CDR3 is 13 residues long. Here the CDR3 reads CASMGSSKYEQYF. The CDR3 DNA follows: TGTGCCAGCATGGGGAGTAGTAAGTACGAGCAGTACTTC.

Many counts were recorded for this clonotype. The V gene is TRBV14, the J gene TRBJ2-3; 8 nucleotides agree with TRBD1. Losses at the gene ends were 7 bases for V and 4 bases for J; bases not matched to a gene: 4. CDR3 length equals 13 residues. Germline CDR1 reads SGHDN; CDR2 reads FVKESK. The CDR3 DNA is TGTGCCAGCACGGTGACAGGGGCAGATACGCAGTATTTT. It codes for CASTVTGADTQYF.

Ten or more counts support this clonotype. The V and J genes are TRBV6-5 and TRBJ1-2; no firm D call. Germline loops: CDR1 MNHEY, CDR2 SVGAGI. The CDR3 loop spans 15 amino acids. V gave up 2 bases and J gave up 4 bases, with 14 bases separating them. CDR3 DNA: TGTGCCAGCAGTTACCTTCTCGGGAAAACCTATGGCTACACCTTC. Its translation is CASSYLLGKTYGYTF.

This clonotype has at least ten counts. This rearrangement joins TRBV7-9 to TRBJ2-7; D is unclear. CDR3 length equals 12 residues. In germline, CDR1 is SEHNR, CDR2 FQNEAQ (reference sequence). V was cut by 6 bases and J by 2 bases, with 8 bases left in between. The CDR3 DNA reads as TGTGCCAGCAGTTATCTCACCTACGAGCAGTACTTC. As protein: CASSYLTYEQYF.

This clonotype was detected many times. V is TRBV20-1 and J is TRBJ2-3, with D perhaps matching TRBD2 (6 bases). Germline V gene data show CDR1 as DFQATT and CDR2 as SNEGSKA (reference sequence). The CDR3 contains 13 residues. The V end lost 1 base, the J end lost 6 bases, and 11 bases lay between the germline ends. The CDR3 DNA is TGCAGTGCTAGAGGCTGGGACTTTGATACGCAGTATTTT. Translating it yields CSARGWDFDTQYF.

This clonotype was detected ten times or more. The rearrangement joins TRBV6-6 to TRBJ2-7, with D uncertain. CDR3 length: 12 residues. V gave up 2 bases and J gave up 2 bases, with 4 bases separating them. Germline V gives CDR1 MNHNY, CDR2 SVGAGI (reference sequence). CDR3 coding DNA: TGTGCCAGCAGTTACCAGACCTACGAGCAGTACTTC. Its translation is CASSYQTYEQYF.

This clonotype was recorded at least ten times. The chain carries TRBV18 and TRBJ1-4, with 8 bases fitting TRBD1. The CDR3 is 14 residues long. CDR1 is KGHSH and CDR2 is LQKENI in the germline V gene. The V gene end was trimmed by 8 bases and the J gene end by 4 bases; junction bases not matched to a gene: 6. The CDR3 region has the DNA TGTGCCAGCGCGCAGGGGGCCATTAATGAAAAACTGTTTTTT. It encodes CASAQGAINEKLFF.

There are many counts of this clonotype. The chain links TRBV7-2 to TRBJ2-1; TRBD2 is a possible D gene (6 bases). CDR1 SGHTA and CDR2 FQGNSA come from the germline V gene. Trimming pared 4 bases from V and 2 bases from J, leaving 15 bases between. The CDR3 runs 16 residues. The CDR3 region has the DNA TGTGCCAGCAGCTCTTGGCGGGACCTACCCTACAATGAGCAGTTCTTC. Protein product: CASSSWRDLPYNEQFF.

This clonotype was counted many times. No conserved phenylalanine or tryptophan ends this CDR3, so it is likely a read error. The DNA is omitted, as the CDR3 cannot be located on it reliably, and the CDR3 follows TCRdb's listing. The V gene is TRBV10-2, the J gene TRBJ1-1; the table gives TRBD1 as D, unverified against the DNA. Counting both end residues, the CDR3 totals 10 amino acids. Germline V lookup: CDR1 WSHSY, CDR2 SAAADI. The CDR3 loop reads CASIPGQGFD.

About this clonotype: It may be a read error: a sequence one base away is much more abundant. This chain links TRBV11-1 with TRBJ2-7; D is undetermined. CDR1 SGHAT and CDR2 FQDESV come from the germline V gene (reference sequence). The CDR3 is 13 amino acids. V shed 3 bases and J shed 7 bases, with 13 bases lying between them. CDR3 nucleotides: TGTGCCAGCAGCTTTTCGACTGCCTTGGAGCAGTACTTC. It encodes CASSFSTALEQYF.

The sample holds many counts of this clonotype. The CDR3 DNA is TGCGCCAGCAGCGCGTACCGGGACAGGGCCAACGAGCAGTACTTC. This translates into CASSAYRDRANEQYF. This chain joins TRBV5-1 and TRBJ2-7; 9 bases align to TRBD1. Per the germline V gene, CDR1 is SGHRS and CDR2 is YFSETQ. Trimming took 4 bases from V and 5 from J; bases not matched to a gene: 10. This CDR3 spans 15 amino acids.

The table lists this clonotype with many counts. The V and J genes are TRBV2 and TRBJ2-7; the match to TRBD1 covers 9 bases. Germline-derived CDR1 and CDR2 are SNHLY and FYNNEI. This CDR3 is built from 14 residues. V lost 8 bases, J lost 3 bases, and 8 bases stayed unmatched. CDR3 loop: CASSLGTGFYEQYF. Here the CDR3 DNA reads TGTGCCAGCTCCTTGGGGACAGGGTTCTACGAGCAGTACTTC.

This clonotype occurred many times. This chain connects TRBV7-9 to TRBJ2-1; no reliable D call. Germline assignment: CDR1 SEHNR and CDR2 FQNEAQ (reference sequence). The CDR3 contains 15 residues. V lost 5 bases, J lost 0 bases, and 11 bases lay in between. The CDR3 DNA reads as TGTGCCAGCAGCCAAGTCGGTGGCTCCTACAATGAGCAGTTCTTC. Translated, it gives CASSQVGGSYNEQFF.

The table lists this clonotype with many counts. J is TRBJ2-2 and V is TRBV29-1, with D possibly being TRBD1 (6 bases). Germline-derived CDR1 and CDR2 are SQVTM and ANQGSEA. Trimming took off 6 bases at V and 3 bases at J, with 11 bases between the two ends. The CDR3 extends over 13 amino acids. The CDR3, as DNA: TGCAGCGTCGGTTCAGGGGACACCGGGGAGCTGTTTTTT. Amino acids: CSVGSGDTGELFF.

There are many counts of this clonotype. The chain carries TRBV4-3 and TRBJ2-7; D ambiguous. Germline CDR1 LGHNA, CDR2 YSLEER. Trimming took 1 base from V and 0 from J, leaving 4 bases between them. There are 13 residues in the CDR3. The CDR3 loop is CASSQAGSYEQYF. The CDR3 DNA sequence: TGCGCCAGCAGCCAAGCTGGCTCCTACGAGCAGTACTTC.